These 13 T cell receptor beta chains were all obtained from the same sample, sequenced in a study of OX40 agonist ivuxolimab in advanced cancers. Sequencing used immunoSEQ multiplex PCR; TCRdb keeps in-frame clones, though not all of them. The sample consists of roughly 46,000 clones, about 83% of them appearing once. This specimen consisted of CD4+ or CD8+ T cells sorted from blood, obtained in a trial of the OX40 agonist ivuxolimab. The origin of the receptors is an adult with an advanced solid tumor such as melanoma, head and neck, liver or kidney cancer.

CDR3 nucleotide sequence: TGCGCCAGCAGCTTGGTCCCGGGTTTATACAATGAGCAGTTCTTC. The encoded protein is CASSLVPGLYNEQFF. The chain employs TRBV5-1 and TRBJ2-1; D is uncertain. The CDR3 loop spans 15 amino acids. Germline CDR1 and CDR2: SGHRS and YFSETQ. Trimming took off 0 bases at V and 4 bases at J, with 11 bases between the two ends.

This clone was observed a few times. The chain joins TRBV6-5 to TRBJ2-7; no definite D call. V lost 6 bases to trimming and J lost 3 bases, with 6 bases between them. The germline gives CDR1 MNHEY, CDR2 SVGAGI. The CDR3 consists of 11 residues. The CDR3 loop is CASSRNYEQYF. In nucleotides, the CDR3 is TGTGCCAGCAGCCGCAACTACGAGCAGTACTTC.

The chain has TRBV5-5 and TRBJ2-1, with D unresolved. CDR3 length: 15 amino acids. V was cut by 0 bases and J by 2 bases, with 9 bases left in between. Germline V lookup: CDR1 SGHKS, CDR2 YYEKEE (reference sequence). In DNA form, the CDR3 reads TGTGCCAGCAGCTTGGGCCTGGGTACCTACAATGAGCAGTTCTTC. Translation: CASSLGLGTYNEQFF.

The chain has TRBV28 and TRBJ2-7; TRBD2 aligns across 11 bases. Germline values: CDR1 MDHEN, CDR2 SYDVKM. There are 15 residues in the CDR3. J gave up 4 bases and V 6 bases, and 8 bases lay outside the gene matches. DNA for the CDR3: TGTGCCAGCAGCCCCACTAGCGGGAGTGGGTACGAGCAGTACTTC. Amino acids: CASSPTSGSGYEQYF.

This clone was observed a single time. This chain links TRBV7-8 with TRBJ2-7; D is perhaps TRBD1 (6 bases). Germline CDR1 reads SGHVS; CDR2 reads FQNEAQ. Trimming removed 8 bases from V and 2 bases from J, with 13 bases in between. This CDR3 has 13 residues. CDR3 DNA sequence: TGTGCCAGCGGACAGTCAGGGGCCTACGAGCAGTACTTC. Residues: CASGQSGAYEQYF.

The genes are TRBV19 and TRBJ2-7, with D possibly called TRBD1 or TRBD2 (5 bases each). Germline assignment: CDR1 LNHDA and CDR2 SQIVND (reference sequence). The V end was cut by 5 bases, the J end by 6 bases, with 20 bases between. The CDR3 totals 15 residues. The chain's CDR3 is CASSPSGPFYSEQYF. CDR3 sequence (DNA): TGTGCCAGTAGTCCGTCGGGACCCTTTTATAGCGAGCAGTACTTC.

The chain's CDR3 is CAWSVRTYPGRLVQFF. For the CDR3, the DNA is TGTGCCTGGAGTGTACGGACTTACCCAGGCAGGTTGGTGCAGTTCTTC. J is TRBJ2-1 and V is TRBV30; possibly TRBD2 for D (5 bases). This CDR3 spans 16 amino acids. Trimming shortened V by 0 bases and J by 12 bases, and 24 bases separated the two germline ends. Per germline, CDR1 GTSNPN and CDR2 SVGIG (reference sequence).

The chain has TRBV27 and TRBJ2-1; a weak D match, TRBD1 (5 bases). CDR3 length: 15 amino acids. Trimming removed 7 bases from V and 5 bases from J, with 18 bases in between. Germline-derived CDR1 and CDR2 are MNHEY and SMNVEV (reference sequence). The CDR3 here is CASKSDITTDNEQFF. The CDR3 DNA reads TGTGCCAGCAAATCGGACATCACAACGGACAATGAGCAGTTCTTC.

This chain connects TRBV29-1 to TRBJ2-2, with TRBD2 identical over 9 bases. The trim removed 6 bases at V and 3 bases at J, leaving 5 bases unmatched. Germline V lookup: CDR1 SQVTM, CDR2 ANQGSEA. This CDR3 spans 14 amino acids. The CDR3 DNA reads TGCAGCGTATTTAGCGGGAGACACACCGGGGAGCTGTTTTTT. This sequence encodes CSVFSGRHTGELFF.

The chain links TRBV7-9 to TRBJ2-7, with D possibly matching TRBD2 (7 bases). The germline V and J ends were trimmed by 7 bases and 1 base, with 17 bases remaining between them. Germline V lookup: CDR1 SEHNR, CDR2 FQNEAQ (reference sequence). There are 15 residues in the CDR3. In DNA, the CDR3 is TGTGCCAGCACCTGGGGGGGCCAGGGTTCCTACGAGCAGTACTTC. Translation gives CASTWGGQGSYEQYF.

This chain links TRBV9 with TRBJ2-1; the D gene is possibly TRBD2 (5 bases). The CDR3 totals 14 residues. The V end was cut by 0 bases, the J end by 9 bases, with 13 bases between. Germline CDR1 SGDLS, CDR2 YYNGEE. CDR3 residues: CASSVVGDGGEQFF. The CDR3, as DNA: TGTGCCAGCAGCGTAGTGGGAGACGGCGGTGAGCAGTTCTTC.

CDR3 residues: CASSSGTYSNQPQHF. Here the CDR3 DNA reads TGTGCCAGCAGCTCAGGAACCTATAGCAATCAGCCCCAGCATTTT. V gene TRBV5-8 combines with J gene TRBJ1-5; the D is unclear. CDR1 is SGHTS, CDR2 YDEGEE, per germline. Trimming removed 3 bases at V and 0 bases at J, with 10 bases between. The CDR3 has 15 amino acids.

The chain has TRBV7-6 and TRBJ2-5, with 12 bases lining up with TRBD2. J lost 4 bases, V lost 1 base, and 10 bases had no gene match. The CDR3 covers 18 residues. Germline assignment: CDR1 SGHVS and CDR2 FNYEAQ. The CDR3 DNA reads TGTGCCAGCAGCTTAGGAGGGTTCGGGACTAGCGGGCTAGAGACCCAGTACTTC. This translates into CASSLGGFGTSGLETQYF.